Presented here are 21 T cell receptor beta chains from one specimen sequenced in a study of T cells in localized non-small cell lung cancer. Some clones are missing from TCRdb's copy, which holds only in-frame ones; the method was immunoSEQ multiplex PCR. Counted here are 60,000 to 85,000 clones, less than 90% occurring once; the ten biggest clones make up roughly a fifth. Sample: peripheral blood, taken before any cancer treatment. The receptors originated from a male donor older than 55 with stage III squamous cell lung carcinoma.

This rearrangement joins TRBV19 to TRBJ2-1; 7 bases line up with TRBD2. This CDR3 is built from 15 residues. Germline CDR1 reads LNHDA; CDR2 reads SQIVND (reference sequence). The ends lost 7 bases at V and 6 bases at J; junction bases unmatched: 12. The CDR3 reads CASTKGRGTTNEQFF. Written as DNA, the CDR3 is TGTGCCAGTACAAAGGGGAGGGGTACAACCAATGAGCAGTTCTTC.

The chain combines TRBV6-6 with TRBJ1-2; D not resolved. This CDR3 spans 14 amino acids. V was shortened by 0 bases and J by 6 bases, with 11 bases between the two germline ends. Germline V gene data show CDR1 as MNHNY and CDR2 as SVGAGI (reference sequence). The CDR3 sequence: CASSYSGFANGYTF. The CDR3 bases are TGTGCCAGCAGTTACTCGGGATTCGCAAATGGCTACACCTTC.

The V call is TRBV6-1, the J call TRBJ1-5, with D possibly TRBD1 on 5 matching bases. The CDR3 is 15 residues long. V was shortened by 6 bases and J by 7 bases, with 19 bases between the two germline ends. The germline V gene encodes CDR1 MNHNS and CDR2 SASEGT. CDR3 sequence (DNA): TGTGCCAGCAGGCCTAGGGGCAGGCTGGGGCAGCCCCAGCATTTT. Translated, it gives CASRPRGRLGQPQHF.

This chain links TRBV6-5 with TRBJ2-7, with TRBD2 as a possible D gene (7 bases). Germline V lookup: CDR1 MNHEY, CDR2 SVGAGI. The CDR3 is 11 residues long. V was shortened by 8 bases and J by 6 bases, with 11 bases between the two germline ends. DNA for the CDR3: TGTGCCAGCCGGGGGGCGGTCGAGCAGTACTTC. It specifies CASRGAVEQYF.

This clone was observed once. The genes are TRBV5-6 and TRBJ1-4, with D hard to call. Germline assignment: CDR1 SGHDT and CDR2 YYEEEE. The CDR3 is made up of 13 amino acids. Trimming stripped 4 bases from V and 0 bases from J, with 4 bases between. This CDR3 reads CASSVTTNEKLFF. CDR3 DNA: TGTGCCAGCAGCGTTACAACTAATGAAAAACTGTTTTTT.

The V gene is TRBV5-1, the J gene TRBJ2-3; 13 bases align to TRBD2. Losses at the gene ends were 9 bases for V and 4 bases for J; bases not matched to a gene: 8. In germline, CDR1 is SGHRS, CDR2 YFSETQ. The CDR3 totals 15 residues. For the CDR3, the DNA is TGCGCCACCAGGACTAGCGGGGGCACTCCAGATACGCAGTATTTT. Its translation: CATRTSGGTPDTQYF.

The rearrangement uses TRBV28 and TRBJ2-7; perhaps TRBD2 as D (6 bases). The CDR3 sequence is 16 residues long. The V end was cut by 6 bases, the J end by 2 bases, with 20 bases between. Germline CDR1 is MDHEN and CDR2 is SYDVKM. The CDR3 region has the DNA TGTGCCAGCAGGCCCTCTAGCGTTAGTTTTACCTACGAGCAGTACGTC. Protein product: CASRPSSVSFTYEQYV.

The V gene is TRBV30, the J gene TRBJ1-2; 7 bases are shared with TRBD1. Trimming took 3 bases from V and 3 from J; bases not matched to a gene: 7. The CDR3 extends over 14 amino acids. The germline CDR1 and CDR2 sequences are GTSNPN and SVGIG (reference sequence). The CDR3 bases are TGTGCCTGGAGCCGGGACAGTCCTCACTATGGCTACACCTTC. This encodes CAWSRDSPHYGYTF.

This chain uses TRBV18 with TRBJ1-1; possibly TRBD1 for D (5 bases). Germline CDR1 reads KGHSH; CDR2 reads LQKENI. Trimming took 6 bases from V and 5 from J, leaving 19 bases between them. The CDR3 is 15 residues long. The CDR3: CASSPSGGDRTEAFF. CDR3 nucleotides: TGTGCCAGCTCCCCCTCTGGAGGGGATAGGACTGAAGCTTTCTTT.

This clone was picked up one time. This sequence joins TRBV6-1 and TRBJ1-2, with TRBD1 matching over 8 bases. Germline V gene sequence: CDR1 MNHNS, CDR2 SASEGT. V lost 2 bases and J lost 8; bases outside the gene matches: 4. The CDR3 extends over 13 amino acids. The CDR3 DNA reads as TGTGCCAGCAGTGAATCAGGGGGCAGAGGCTACACCTTC. Its protein product is CASSESGGRGYTF.

The V and J genes are TRBV2 and TRBJ1-4, with no clear D. Trimming took off 1 base at V and 1 base at J, with 4 bases between the two ends. The CDR3 covers 14 residues. Germline CDR1 is SNHLY and CDR2 is FYNNEI. As DNA, the CDR3 is TGTGCCAGCAGTGAAGGCAGAACTAATGAAAAACTGTTTTTT. It specifies CASSEGRTNEKLFF. Together with reference TRBV2 and TRBJ1-4, the CDR3 gives the full variable domain: EPEVTQTPSHQVTQMGQEVILRCVPISNHLYFYWYRQILGQKVEFLVSFYNNEISEKSEIFDDQFSVERPDGSNFTLKIRSTKLEDSAMYFCASSEGRTNEKLFFGSGTQLSVL.

This clone occurred a few times. V gene TRBV19 combines with J gene TRBJ1-5; D is unresolved. Trimming cost V 6 bases and J 1 base, with 7 bases left between them. CDR3 length: 13 residues. From germline, CDR1 is LNHDA and CDR2 SQIVND (reference sequence). CDR3 region: CASRDGSNQPQHF. CDR3 coding DNA: TGTGCCAGTAGGGACGGGAGCAATCAGCCCCAGCATTTT.

This chain joins TRBV11-3 and TRBJ2-2, with 7 bases lining up with TRBD2. CDR1 and CDR2 (germline): SGHNT, YENEEA. This CDR3 is 15 amino acids long. V was pared by 5 bases and J by 0 bases, with 3 bases of the junction left unmatched. CDR3 sequence: CASSGAGANTGELFF. In DNA, the CDR3 is TGTGCCAGCAGCGGGGCGGGGGCGAACACCGGGGAGCTGTTTTTT.

The chain employs TRBV4-1 and TRBJ2-2; 7 bases match TRBD1. The V and J ends lost 5 bases and 6 bases, in that order; junction bases with no gene match: 6. Germline CDR1 MGHRA, CDR2 YSYEKL. This CDR3 has 14 amino acids. The chain's CDR3 is CASSDRVFPGELFF. In nucleotides, the CDR3 is TGCGCCAGCAGCGACAGGGTGTTTCCCGGGGAGCTGTTTTTT.

The chain combines TRBV7-2 with TRBJ2-3; tentative D call: TRBD2 (6 bases). The V end was cut by 5 bases, the J end by 3 bases, with 15 bases between. Germline loops: CDR1 SGHTA, CDR2 FQGNSA. The CDR3 extends over 15 amino acids. The CDR3 sequence: CASSKAGKWTDTQYF. For the CDR3, the DNA is TGTGCCAGCAGCAAAGCGGGTAAATGGACAGATACGCAGTATTTT.

The V gene is TRBV27, the J gene TRBJ1-6; a possible D gene is TRBD1 (5 bases). V lost 2 bases, J lost 6 bases, and 11 bases lay in between. This CDR3 is built from 15 residues. Germline loops: CDR1 MNHEY, CDR2 SMNVEV (reference sequence). In nucleotides, the CDR3 is TGTGCCAGCAGTTTAAAGGGGAATGTTAATTCACCCCTCCACTTT. It codes for CASSLKGNVNSPLHF.

The chain employs TRBV2 and TRBJ1-5; no reliable D call. The CDR3 spans 12 residues. Germline V gives CDR1 SNHLY, CDR2 FYNNEI. V was shortened by 7 bases and J by 7 bases, with 11 bases between the two germline ends. CDR3: CASKEDLQPQHF. CDR3 coding DNA: TGTGCCAGCAAGGAGGATTTACAGCCCCAGCATTTT.

In its sample, this clone was seen once. The V call is TRBV20-1, the J call TRBJ1-2; D remains unclear. Deletions cut 7 bases from V and 6 bases from J, with 9 bases between. CDR3 size: 10 residues. CDR1 and CDR2 from the germline V gene are DFQATT and SNEGSKA (reference sequence). The CDR3 spells CSGEGDGYTF. The CDR3, as DNA: TGCAGTGGCGAGGGAGATGGCTACACCTTC.

The V and J genes are TRBV10-1 and TRBJ2-2, with D tentatively TRBD2 (5 bases). Germline values: CDR1 WNHNN, CDR2 SYGVQD (reference sequence). V was trimmed by 5 bases and J by 7 bases, leaving 11 bases between them. CDR3 length: 13 amino acids. The CDR3 sequence is CASSSREVGELFF. As DNA, the CDR3 is TGCGCCAGCAGTTCGAGGGAAGTCGGGGAGCTGTTTTTT.

The chain couples TRBV6-6 to TRBJ2-3; 12 nucleotides line up with TRBD2. V was pared by 4 bases and J by 4 bases, with 6 bases of the junction left unmatched. This CDR3 comprises 16 residues. Germline CDR1 MNHNY, CDR2 SVGAGI (reference sequence). CDR3 nucleotide sequence: TGTGCCAGCAGTTCACCTAGCGGGGGGGGTCCAGATACGCAGTATTTT. This gives the protein CASSSPSGGGPDTQYF.

This chain connects TRBV7-2 to TRBJ2-1; D may be TRBD1 or TRBD2 (5 bases each). Germline CDR1 is SGHTA and CDR2 is FQGNSA. The CDR3 has 13 residues. The V and J ends lost 4 bases and 5 bases respectively, with 9 bases between them. CDR3 residues: CASSSGRNNEQFF. In nucleotides, the CDR3 is TGTGCCAGCAGCTCGGGACGCAACAATGAGCAGTTCTTC.